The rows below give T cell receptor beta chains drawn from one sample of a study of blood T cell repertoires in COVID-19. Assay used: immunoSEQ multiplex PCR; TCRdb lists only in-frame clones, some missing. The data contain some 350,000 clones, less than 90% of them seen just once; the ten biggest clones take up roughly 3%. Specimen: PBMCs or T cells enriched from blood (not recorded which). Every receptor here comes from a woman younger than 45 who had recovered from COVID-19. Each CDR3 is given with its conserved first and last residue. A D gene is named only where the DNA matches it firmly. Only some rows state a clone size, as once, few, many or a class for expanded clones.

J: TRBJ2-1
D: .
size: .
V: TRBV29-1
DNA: TGCAGCGTTGAAGGCTTCATCCCGGGGTACTCCTACAATGAGCAGTTCTTC
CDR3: CSVEGFIPGYSYNEQFF

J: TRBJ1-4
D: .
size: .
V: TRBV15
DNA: TGTGCCACCAGCAGAGAACGGAGTAATGAAAAACTGTTTTTT
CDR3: CATSRERSNEKLFF

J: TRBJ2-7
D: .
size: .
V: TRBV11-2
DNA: TGTGCCAGCAGCGGTTACAGAGAGCAGTACTTC
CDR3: CASSGYREQYF

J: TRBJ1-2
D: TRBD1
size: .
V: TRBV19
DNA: TGTGCCAGTAGTATCCCAGGGGGCGCTTATGGCTACACCTTC
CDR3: CASSIPGGAYGYTF

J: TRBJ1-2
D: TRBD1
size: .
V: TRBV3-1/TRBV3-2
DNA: TGTGCCAGCAGCCAACAGGACAGGAACGGCTACACCTTC
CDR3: CASSQQDRNGYTF

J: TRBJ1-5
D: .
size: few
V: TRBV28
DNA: TGTGCCAGCATCAAGTCGGGGGGGACTCAGCATTTT
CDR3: CASIKSGGTQHF

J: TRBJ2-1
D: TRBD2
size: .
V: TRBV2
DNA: TGTGCCAGCAGTGAAGGGCGGGGGAATGAGCAGTTCTTC
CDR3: CASSEGRGNEQFF

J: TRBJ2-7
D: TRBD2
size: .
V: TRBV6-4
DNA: TGTGCCAGCAGTGACAAGCGGGAGTGTCCCTACGAGCAGTACTTC
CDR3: CASSDKRECPYEQYF

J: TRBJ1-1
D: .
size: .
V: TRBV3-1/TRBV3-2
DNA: TGTGCCAGCAGCCCGCACATGAACACTGAAGCTTTCTTT
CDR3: CASSPHMNTEAFF

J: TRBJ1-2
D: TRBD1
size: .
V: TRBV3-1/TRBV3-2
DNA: TGTGCCAGCAGCCAAGATGCGGGACAGGGTGGCTACACCTTC
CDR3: CASSQDAGQGGYTF

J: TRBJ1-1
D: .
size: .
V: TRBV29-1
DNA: TGCAGCGTTGTGAAACCTATGAACACTGAAGCTTTCTTT
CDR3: CSVVKPMNTEAFF

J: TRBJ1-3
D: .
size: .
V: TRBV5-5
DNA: TGTGCCAGCAGCTTCTGGGACACCTCTGGAAACACCATATATTTT
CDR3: CASSFWDTSGNTIYF

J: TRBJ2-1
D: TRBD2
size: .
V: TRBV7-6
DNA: TGTGCCAGCAGCCCCAGACTAGCGGGAGGGATGAGCTCCTACAATGAGCAGTTCTTC
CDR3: CASSPRLAGGMSSYNEQFF

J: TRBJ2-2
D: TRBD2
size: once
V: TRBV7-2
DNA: TGTGCCAGCAGCTTCCAAGCGGGAGGGCCGACCGGGGAGCTGTTTTTT
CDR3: CASSFQAGGPTGELFF

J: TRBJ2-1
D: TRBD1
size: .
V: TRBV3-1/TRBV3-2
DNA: TGTGCCAGCAGCCACGGCGACAGGGGCCCCTACAATGAGCAGTTCTTC
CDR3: CASSHGDRGPYNEQFF

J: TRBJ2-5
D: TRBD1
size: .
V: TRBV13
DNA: TGTGCCAGCAGCTCCCACGGGACAGGGTTAGAGACCCAGTACTTC
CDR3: CASSSHGTGLETQYF

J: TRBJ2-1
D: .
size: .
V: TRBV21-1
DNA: TGTGCCAGCAGCACTCCCCCACGGGACAGATCCTACAATGAGCAGTTCTTC
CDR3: CASSTPPRDRSYNEQFF

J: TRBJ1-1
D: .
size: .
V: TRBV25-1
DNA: TGTGCCAGCAGTGCCATCGAAGGCAGGGGCCACACTGAAGCTTTCTTT
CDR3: CASSAIEGRGHTEAFF

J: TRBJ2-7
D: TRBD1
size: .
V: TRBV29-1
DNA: TGCAGTGCCGGACAGGGGGGCTCCTACGAGCAGTACTTC
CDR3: CSAGQGGSYEQYF

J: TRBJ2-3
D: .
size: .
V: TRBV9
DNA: TGTGCCAGCAGTGGAGCGCGGGCCACAGATACGCAGTATTTT
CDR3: CASSGARATDTQYF

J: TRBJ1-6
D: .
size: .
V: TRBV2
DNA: TGTGCCAGCAGGGTGGCGGCCGGAGCCGTGGATTCACCCCTCCACTTT
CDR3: CASRVAAGAVDSPLHF

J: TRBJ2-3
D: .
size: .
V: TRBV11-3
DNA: TGTGCCAGCAGCTTGACTGGGTGGGGCAGGGGTGGATCAGATACGCAGTATTTT
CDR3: CASSLTGWGRGGSDTQYF

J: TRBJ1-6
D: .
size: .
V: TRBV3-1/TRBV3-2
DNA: TGTGCCAGCAGCCACTCAAGACAGAAGGTTAATTCACCCCTCCACTTT
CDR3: CASSHSRQKVNSPLHF